The TCR beta chain described here comes from a study of shared clonotypes between healthy human individuals. Across the study: Three plates were used per donor for CD4 naive, three for CD4 memory, two for CD8 naive and one for CD8 memory. Regarding the study as a whole: About 5% was the fraction of naive CD4 clonotypes found shared across a handful of donors.

There were only Caucasian adults among the donors, and all lived in Nashville, Tennessee. Negatively enriched CD4+ T cells were divided by CD45RA into naive and memory. This CDR3 region has 15 residues. Trimming removed 8 bases at V and 1 base at J, with 17 bases between. Germline-derived CDR1 and CDR2 are KGHSH and LQKENI. With respect to this clone: As yet, its antigen is unknown.

Profiling relied on immunoSEQ multiplex PCR, and the TCRdb table lists in-frame clones only, not all of them. The sample contains approximately 1.5 million clones, 95% to 99% of which appear only once. The sequence was obtained from a man aged 25 to 45 in good health. Sequenced sample: naive CD4+ T cells sorted from blood. The subset here: CD45RA+ positively selected. The chain uses TRBV18 and TRBJ1-1; D unresolved. This CDR3 is CASARAVWGNTEAFF. DNA of the CDR3: TGTGCCAGCGCGCGAGCCGTCTGGGGGAACACTGAAGCTTTCTTT. The variable domain in full, completed from reference TRBV18 and TRBJ1-1, reads NAGVMQNPRHLVRRRGQEARLRCSPMKGHSHVYWYRQLPEEGLKFMVYLQKENIIDESGMPKERFSAEFPKEGPSILRIQQVVRGDSAAYFCASARAVWGNTEAFFGQGTRLTVV.